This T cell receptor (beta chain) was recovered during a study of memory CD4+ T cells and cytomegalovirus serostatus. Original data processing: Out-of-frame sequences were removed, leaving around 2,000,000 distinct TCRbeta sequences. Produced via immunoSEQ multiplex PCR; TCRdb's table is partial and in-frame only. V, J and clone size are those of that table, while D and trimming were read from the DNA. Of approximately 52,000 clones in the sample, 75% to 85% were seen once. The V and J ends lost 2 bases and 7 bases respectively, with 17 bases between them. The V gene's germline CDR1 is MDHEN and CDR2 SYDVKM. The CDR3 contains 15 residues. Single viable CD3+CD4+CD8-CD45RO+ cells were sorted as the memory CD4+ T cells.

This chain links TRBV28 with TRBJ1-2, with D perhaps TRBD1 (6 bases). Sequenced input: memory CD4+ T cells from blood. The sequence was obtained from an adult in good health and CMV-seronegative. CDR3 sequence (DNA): TGTGCCAGCAGTTTAGATGGCCAGGGGAGGGCTGGCTACACCTTC. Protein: CASSLDGQGRAGYTF.